The 23 T cell receptor beta chains listed next were all sequenced from one sample in a study of T cell changes during pregnancy in multiple sclerosis. Repertoires were generated with immunoSEQ multiplex PCR, while TCRdb's copy carries only in-frame clones and drops some. The data contain 89,000 or so clones, 91% of them singletons. The material sequenced was PBMCs, taken in the first trimester of pregnancy. The origin of the receptors is a female donor in good health, serving as a control in a pregnancy study. Some clones in this sample may be carry-over from other donors' samples.

This clone was picked up one time. The gene calls are TRBV5-4 and TRBJ2-1; 10 bases fit TRBD2. J gave up 7 bases and V 4 bases, and 5 bases lay outside the gene matches. The CDR3 length is 14 residues. The germline V gene has CDR1 SGHNT and CDR2 YYREEE (reference sequence). The CDR3 region has the DNA TGTGCCAGCAGCCCTAGCGGGAGCGGGAATGAGCAGTTCTTC. Protein: CASSPSGSGNEQFF.

This clone has a single count. CDR3 loop: CASSVLGNEQFF. The CDR3 region has the DNA TGTGCCAGCAGCGTACTAGGCAATGAGCAGTTCTTC. The genes are TRBV9 and TRBJ2-1; D is undetermined. CDR3 length: 12 amino acids. The V end lost 1 base, the J end lost 6 bases, and 5 bases lay between the germline ends. Per the germline V gene, CDR1 is SGDLS and CDR2 is YYNGEE.

The chain has TRBV27 and TRBJ1-2; D remains ambiguous. Germline values: CDR1 MNHEY, CDR2 SMNVEV (reference sequence). This CDR3 is 12 amino acids long. V was trimmed by 6 bases and J by 6 bases, leaving 11 bases between them. The DNA for the CDR3 is TGTGCCAGCAGAGGGAGCCATCATGGCTACACCTTC. It is translated as CASRGSHHGYTF.

In this sample, this clone turned up once. The J gene is TRBJ2-2, the V gene TRBV9, with D unclear. Germline-derived CDR1 and CDR2 are SGDLS and YYNGEE. V lost 6 bases to trimming and J lost 3 bases, with 6 bases between them. CDR3 length equals 12 residues. The CDR3: CASTGDTGELFF. The CDR3 DNA reads TGTGCCAGCACGGGTGACACCGGGGAGCTGTTTTTT.

This clone occurred once. The V and J genes are TRBV6-1 and TRBJ2-7; 9 positions agree with TRBD2. J was trimmed by 1 base and V by 4 bases; bases with no gene match: 8. CDR3 length: 16 amino acids. Germline V gene sequence: CDR1 MNHNS, CDR2 SASEGT. CDR3 sequence: CASSGPFAGGSYEQYF. The CDR3 bases are TGTGCCAGCAGTGGCCCCTTTGCGGGAGGGTCCTACGAGCAGTACTTC.

This rearrangement joins TRBV5-4 to TRBJ2-1; 11 nucleotides line up with TRBD2. V was pared by 1 base and J by 5 bases, with 8 bases of the junction left unmatched. Germline V gene sequence: CDR1 SGHNT, CDR2 YYREEE (reference sequence). This CDR3 region has 17 residues. The CDR3 region has the DNA TGTGCCAGCAGCTTGTTTTCTTCGACTAGCGGGAACAATGAGCAGTTCTTC. This translates into CASSLFSSTSGNNEQFF.

V usage is TRBV7-8 and J usage is TRBJ2-5, with D possibly being TRBD2 (6 bases). The J call may be wrong; the DNA end is better matched by TRBJ2-7. The germline CDR1 and CDR2 sequences are SGHVS and FQNEAQ. The CDR3 extends over 15 amino acids. This chain's CDR3 is CASSTSGTGDHEQYF. In DNA form, the CDR3 reads TGTGCCAGCAGCACCTCCGGGACGGGAGACCACGAGCAGTACTTC.

The rearrangement uses TRBV11-3 and TRBJ2-3, with D tentatively TRBD2 (5 bases). Germline-derived CDR1 and CDR2 are SGHNT and YENEEA. The V end lost 5 bases, the J end lost 2 bases, and 14 bases lay between the germline ends. This CDR3 is 15 amino acids long. CDR3 sequence reads: CASSRASRHTDTQYF. The CDR3 coding sequence is TGTGCCAGCAGCCGGGCTAGCAGACACACAGATACGCAGTATTTT.

This clone was recorded only once. This sequence joins TRBV5-6 and TRBJ2-2; TRBD1 agrees at 10 bases. Germline V CDR1 and CDR2: SGHDT, YYEEEE. Trimming cost V 2 bases and J 4 bases; bases outside gene matches: 5. The CDR3 is 16 amino acids. CDR3 DNA sequence: TGTGCCAGCAGCTTCCGGGACAGGGGTTCCACCGGGGAGCTGTTTTTT. This sequence encodes CASSFRDRGSTGELFF.

This chain links TRBV4-1 with TRBJ2-3; D perhaps matches TRBD2 (5 bases). The CDR3 is made up of 17 amino acids. From germline, CDR1 is MGHRA and CDR2 YSYEKL. The V end was cut by 1 base, the J end by 0 bases, with 14 bases between. The CDR3 coding sequence is TGCGCCAGCAGCCAAGGAGAATGGACGGGAAGCACAGATACGCAGTATTTT. Residues: CASSQGEWTGSTDTQYF.

The V and J genes are TRBV4-2 and TRBJ1-1; possibly TRBD1 for D (5 bases). V was cut by 2 bases and J by 11 bases, with 18 bases left in between. Per germline, CDR1 LGHNA and CDR2 YNFKEQ. The CDR3 length is 14 residues. The CDR3 loop reads CASSQPSTSRAAFF. For the CDR3, the DNA is TGTGCCAGCAGCCAACCCTCAACCAGCAGGGCGGCTTTCTTT.

V and J are TRBV6-5 and TRBJ1-5; D unclear. The CDR3 extends over 12 amino acids. V was trimmed by 6 bases and J by 6 bases, leaving 9 bases between them. The germline V gene has CDR1 MNHEY and CDR2 SVGAGI. CDR3 residues: CASSSIGQPQHF. In DNA, the CDR3 is TGTGCCAGCAGCTCAATCGGTCAGCCCCAGCATTTT.

The rearrangement joins TRBV6-5 to TRBJ2-7; a weak D match, TRBD1 (5 bases). This CDR3 spans 14 amino acids. CDR1 is MNHEY, CDR2 SVGAGI, per germline. V lost 3 bases and J lost 1, with 10 bases in between. CDR3 region: CASSYKRGSYEQYF. CDR3 coding DNA: TGTGCCAGCAGTTATAAAAGGGGTTCCTACGAGCAGTACTTC.

This chain connects TRBV5-1 to TRBJ1-2, with a tentative D call TRBD1 (5 bases). V lost 6 bases and J 4 bases, leaving 16 bases between the germline ends. This CDR3 has 14 amino acids. Germline CDR1 SGHRS, CDR2 YFSETQ. This CDR3 reads CASKRAQGGYGYTF. The CDR3 DNA follows: TGCGCCAGCAAAAGGGCTCAGGGCGGCTATGGCTACACCTTC.

The genes are TRBV7-8 and TRBJ2-3; D may be TRBD1 (5 bases). V was trimmed by 5 bases and J by 2 bases, leaving 11 bases between them. This CDR3 is 14 amino acids long. Germline V CDR1 and CDR2: SGHVS, FQNEAQ. This CDR3 reads CASSETEYTDTQYF. As DNA, the CDR3 is TGTGCCAGCAGCGAGACAGAATACACAGATACGCAGTATTTT.

This chain uses TRBV29-1 with TRBJ1-5; D is uncertain. CDR1 is SQVTM, CDR2 ANQGSEA, per germline. This CDR3 is 13 amino acids long. V lost 3 bases and J 7 bases, leaving 13 bases between the germline ends. The CDR3 loop reads CSVDSGIGQPQHF. The DNA for the CDR3 is TGCAGCGTTGATTCGGGGATAGGACAGCCCCAGCATTTT.

The chain recombines TRBV6-5 with TRBJ1-1, with 8 bases aligning to TRBD1. The germline CDR1 and CDR2 sequences are MNHEY and SVGAGI. The trim removed 6 bases at V and 0 bases at J, leaving 6 bases unmatched. The CDR3 extends over 15 amino acids. This chain's CDR3 is CASSSGQGMNTEAFF. CDR3 bases: TGTGCCAGCAGCTCCGGACAGGGTATGAACACTGAAGCTTTCTTT.

The rearrangement uses TRBV27 and TRBJ1-1; weak D call: TRBD1 (5 bases). V was trimmed by 6 bases and J by 1 base, leaving 6 bases between them. The germline V gene has CDR1 MNHEY and CDR2 SMNVEV (reference sequence). This CDR3 contains 12 residues. The CDR3 nucleotides are TGTGCCAGCAGGGGGGGGAACACTGAAGCTTTCTTT. Its protein product is CASRGGNTEAFF.

The rearrangement joins TRBV4-1 to TRBJ2-1; 11 bases fit TRBD1. This CDR3 is built from 15 residues. Unmatched junction bases numbered 7, after V lost 4 bases and J lost 8 bases. Per germline, CDR1 MGHRA and CDR2 YSYEKL. The CDR3 sequence is CASSPRTGGEYEQFF. The CDR3 DNA reads as TGCGCCAGCAGCCCGAGGACAGGGGGCGAATATGAGCAGTTCTTC.

V and J are TRBV19 and TRBJ2-7; 7 bases line up with TRBD1. The length of the CDR3 is 13 residues. Germline lookup yields CDR1 LNHDA and CDR2 SQIVND (reference sequence). The junction had 6 bases not matched to a gene; V was cut back by 3 bases and J by 7 bases. CDR3 in DNA: TGTGCCAGTAGTATTGACAGGGAGATGGAGCAGTACTTC. This sequence encodes CASSIDREMEQYF.

The J gene is TRBJ2-5, the V gene TRBV7-6, with TRBD2 matching over 11 bases. V shed 3 bases and J 5 bases; nucleotides not matched to a gene: 5. Germline V gene sequence: CDR1 SGHVS, CDR2 FNYEAQ. The CDR3 covers 15 residues. CDR3 loop: CASSFLAGGGETQYF. The CDR3 DNA follows: TGTGCCAGCAGCTTCCTAGCGGGGGGAGGGGAGACCCAGTACTTC.

This chain joins TRBV11-2 and TRBJ2-5, with D tentatively TRBD2 (5 bases). The germline gives CDR1 SGHAT, CDR2 FQNNGV. CDR3 length: 16 residues. The V and J ends lost 4 bases and 3 bases respectively, with 18 bases between them. The CDR3 DNA reads TGTGCCAGCAGCTCCCGGGCGGAGGCGGCGGAAGAGACCCAGTACTTC. As protein: CASSSRAEAAEETQYF.

V and J are TRBV19 and TRBJ1-5; D gene unclear. Germline assignment: CDR1 LNHDA and CDR2 SQIVND (reference sequence). The V end lost 4 bases, the J end lost 1 base, and 14 bases lay between the germline ends. This CDR3 is built from 16 residues. CDR3 region: CASSRRGGVSNQPQHF. The CDR3, as DNA: TGTGCCAGTAGTAGACGCGGTGGCGTAAGCAATCAGCCCCAGCATTTT. Based on the CDR3 plus reference TRBV19 and TRBJ1-5, the full variable domain is DGGITQSPKYLFRKEGQNVTLSCEQNLNHDAMYWYRQDPGQGLRLIYYSQIVNDFQKGDIAEGYSVSREKKESFPLTVTSAQKNPTAFYLCASSRRGGVSNQPQHFGDGTRLSIL.